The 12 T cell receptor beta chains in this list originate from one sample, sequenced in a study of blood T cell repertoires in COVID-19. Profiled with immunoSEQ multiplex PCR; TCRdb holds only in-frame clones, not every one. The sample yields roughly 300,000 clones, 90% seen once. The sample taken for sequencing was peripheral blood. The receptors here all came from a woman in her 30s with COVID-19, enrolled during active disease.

CDR3 in amino acids: CASSYHYEQYF. In DNA form, the CDR3 reads TGTGCCAGCAGTTACCATTACGAGCAGTACTTC. The chain couples TRBV6-5 to TRBJ2-7, with D unclear. Germline loops: CDR1 MNHEY, CDR2 SVGAGI. Deletions cut 2 bases from V and 4 bases from J, with 3 bases between. The CDR3 is 11 residues long.

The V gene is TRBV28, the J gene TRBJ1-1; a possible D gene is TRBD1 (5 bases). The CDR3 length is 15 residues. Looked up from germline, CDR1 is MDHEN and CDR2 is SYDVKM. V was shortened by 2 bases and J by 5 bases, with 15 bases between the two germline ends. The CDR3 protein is CASSLDPAQGTEAFF. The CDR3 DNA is TGTGCCAGCAGTTTAGATCCGGCCCAGGGAACTGAAGCTTTCTTT. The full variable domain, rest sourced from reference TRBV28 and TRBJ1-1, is DVKVTQSSRYLVKRTGEKVFLECVQDMDHENMFWYRQDPGLGLRLIYFSYDVKMKEKGDIPEGYSVSREKKERFSLILESASTNQTSMYLCASSLDPAQGTEAFFGQGTRLTVV.

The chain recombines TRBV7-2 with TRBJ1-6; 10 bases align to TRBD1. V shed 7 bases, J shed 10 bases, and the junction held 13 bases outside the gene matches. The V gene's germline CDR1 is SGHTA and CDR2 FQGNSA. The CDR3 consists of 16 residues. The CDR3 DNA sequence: TGTGCCAGCAACCCGGGACAGGGGTACATGAGCTCACCCCTCCACTTT. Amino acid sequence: CASNPGQGYMSSPLHF. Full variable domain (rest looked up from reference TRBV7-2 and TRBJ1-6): GAGVSQSPSNKVTEKGKDVELRCDPISGHTALYWYRQSLGQGLEFLIYFQGNSAPDKSGLPSDRFSAERTGGSVSTLTIQRTQQEDSAVYLCASNPGQGYMSSPLHFGNGTRLTVT.

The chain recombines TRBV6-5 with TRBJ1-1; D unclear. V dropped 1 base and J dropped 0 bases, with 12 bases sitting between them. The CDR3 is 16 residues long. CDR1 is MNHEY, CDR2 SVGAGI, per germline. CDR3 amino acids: CASSYFQQIMNTEAFF. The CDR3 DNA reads TGTGCCAGCAGTTACTTCCAACAGATAATGAACACTGAAGCTTTCTTT.

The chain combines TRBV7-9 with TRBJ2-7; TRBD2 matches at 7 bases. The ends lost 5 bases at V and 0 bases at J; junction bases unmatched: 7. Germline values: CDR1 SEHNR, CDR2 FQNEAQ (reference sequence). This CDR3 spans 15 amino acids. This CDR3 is CASSRGGGISYEQYF. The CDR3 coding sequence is TGTGCCAGCAGCCGGGGCGGGGGAATCTCCTACGAGCAGTACTTC.

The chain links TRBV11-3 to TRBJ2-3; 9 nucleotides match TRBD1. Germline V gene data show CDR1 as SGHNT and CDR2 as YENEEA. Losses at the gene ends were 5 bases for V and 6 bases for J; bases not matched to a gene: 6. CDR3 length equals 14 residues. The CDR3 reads CASSAGQGMDTQYF. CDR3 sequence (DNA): TGTGCCAGCAGCGCGGGACAGGGAATGGATACGCAGTATTTT.

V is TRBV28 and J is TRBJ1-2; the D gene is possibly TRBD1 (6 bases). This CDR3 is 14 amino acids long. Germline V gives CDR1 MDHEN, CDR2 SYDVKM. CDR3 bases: TGTGCGGGGGGGGGCGACGGCCCGATCTATGGCTACACCTTC. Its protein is CAGGGDGPIYGYTF.

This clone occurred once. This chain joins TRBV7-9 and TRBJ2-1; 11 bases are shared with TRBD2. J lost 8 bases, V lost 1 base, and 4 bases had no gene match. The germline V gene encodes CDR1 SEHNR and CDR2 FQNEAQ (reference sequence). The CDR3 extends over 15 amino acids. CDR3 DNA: TGTGCCAGCAGCTTAGGACTAGCGGGACAGGATGAGCAGTTCTTC. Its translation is CASSLGLAGQDEQFF.

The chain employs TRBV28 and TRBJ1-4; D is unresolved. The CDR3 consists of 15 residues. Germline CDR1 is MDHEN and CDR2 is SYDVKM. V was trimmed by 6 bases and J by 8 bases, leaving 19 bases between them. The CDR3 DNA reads TGTGCCAGCAGCACCCCAGAGGCGAAAAAAGAAAAACTGTTTTTT. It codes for CASSTPEAKKEKLFF.

The CDR3 sequence: CASSLGQVGFEAFF. The CDR3 nucleotides read TGCGCCAGCAGCTTGGGGCAGGTTGGTTTTGAAGCTTTCTTT. The genes are TRBV5-1 and TRBJ1-1; D is ambiguous. V lost 0 bases and J lost 7, with 13 bases in between. The CDR3 runs to 14 residues. The germline CDR1 and CDR2 sequences are SGHRS and YFSETQ.

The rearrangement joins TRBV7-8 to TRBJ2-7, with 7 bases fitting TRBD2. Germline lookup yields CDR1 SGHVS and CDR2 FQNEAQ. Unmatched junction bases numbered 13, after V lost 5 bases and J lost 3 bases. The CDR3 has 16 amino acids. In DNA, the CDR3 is TGTGCCAGCAGCCTGGGTAGGGCCGGGAGGTTCTACGAGCAGTACTTC. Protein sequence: CASSLGRAGRFYEQYF.

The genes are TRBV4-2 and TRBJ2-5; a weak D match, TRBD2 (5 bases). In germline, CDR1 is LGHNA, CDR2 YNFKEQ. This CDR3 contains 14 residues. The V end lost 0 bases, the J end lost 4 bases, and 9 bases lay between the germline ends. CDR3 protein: CASSQDFRGETQYF. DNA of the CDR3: TGTGCCAGCAGCCAAGATTTTCGGGGAGAGACCCAGTACTTC.